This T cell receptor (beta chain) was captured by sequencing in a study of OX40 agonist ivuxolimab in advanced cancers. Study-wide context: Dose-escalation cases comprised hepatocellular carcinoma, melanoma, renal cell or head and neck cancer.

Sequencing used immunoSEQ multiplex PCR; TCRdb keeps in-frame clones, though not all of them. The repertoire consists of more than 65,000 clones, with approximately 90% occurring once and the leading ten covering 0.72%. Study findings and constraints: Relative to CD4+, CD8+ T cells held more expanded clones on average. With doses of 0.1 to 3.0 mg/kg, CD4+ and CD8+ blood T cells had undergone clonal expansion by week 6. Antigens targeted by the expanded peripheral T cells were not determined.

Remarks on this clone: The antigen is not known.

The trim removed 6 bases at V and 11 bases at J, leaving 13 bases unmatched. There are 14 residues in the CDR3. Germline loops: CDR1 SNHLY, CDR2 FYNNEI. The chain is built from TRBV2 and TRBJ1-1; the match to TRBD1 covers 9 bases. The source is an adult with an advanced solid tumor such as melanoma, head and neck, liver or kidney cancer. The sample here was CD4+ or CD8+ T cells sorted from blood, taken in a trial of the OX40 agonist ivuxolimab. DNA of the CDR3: TGTGCCAGCAGGAACAGGGACAGGGAAGAAAGGGCTTTCTTT. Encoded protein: CASRNRDREERAFF.